These T cell receptor beta chains were read from a single sample in a study of identical twins. TCRdb re-called the 5' RACE reads through MiXCR, storing one row per CDR3 protein. The table includes 520,000 or so distinct CDR3 sequences, less than 25% detected once. These data are also associated with another study on T cells expressing NK-cell markers.

Sequencing was performed on CD4+ T cells sorted from blood. These receptors all stem from a woman aged 18-29 years in good health. CDR3s include the opening cysteine and the closing phenylalanine or tryptophan. A D gene is named only where the DNA matches it firmly.

d_call: -; j_call: TRBJ2-3; v_call: TRBV12-3/TRBV12-4; cdr3_aa: CASSFGPDTQYF
d_call: -; j_call: TRBJ2-7; v_call: TRBV5-1; cdr3_aa: CASSGQAGGEQYF
d_call: -; j_call: TRBJ2-3; v_call: TRBV11-2; cdr3_aa: CASSAQGYTDTQYF
d_call: -; j_call: TRBJ2-7; v_call: TRBV10-3; cdr3_aa: CAISESRDSGEQYF
d_call: -; j_call: TRBJ2-7; v_call: TRBV7-9; cdr3_aa: CASSSPTGVYEQYF
d_call: -; j_call: TRBJ1-1; v_call: TRBV29-1; cdr3_aa: CSAQGHLNTEAFF
d_call: -; j_call: TRBJ2-5; v_call: TRBV10-3; cdr3_aa: CAISGGSQETQYF
d_call: -; j_call: TRBJ1-1; v_call: TRBV12-3/TRBV12-4; cdr3_aa: CASNNRFTEAFF
d_call: TRBD2; j_call: TRBJ2-5; v_call: TRBV5-4; cdr3_aa: CASSVPSGKAETQYF
d_call: -; j_call: TRBJ1-5; v_call: TRBV20-1; cdr3_aa: CSARDRLPSNQPQHF
d_call: TRBD1; j_call: TRBJ1-1; v_call: TRBV10-3; cdr3_aa: CAISAPGTVTEAFF
d_call: -; j_call: TRBJ2-1; v_call: TRBV10-3; cdr3_aa: CAISDAGDDEQFF
d_call: -; j_call: TRBJ2-7; v_call: TRBV21-1; cdr3_aa: CASSKAWTSYEQYF
d_call: TRBD2; j_call: TRBJ2-5; v_call: TRBV5-1; cdr3_aa: CASSLQVAGSQETQYF
d_call: -; j_call: TRBJ1-2; v_call: TRBV20-1; cdr3_aa: CSAPQGYGYTF
d_call: -; j_call: TRBJ1-5; v_call: TRBV5-1; cdr3_aa: CASSLEGYSNQPQHF
d_call: -; j_call: TRBJ2-1; v_call: TRBV12-3/TRBV12-4; cdr3_aa: CASTRDTLGHEQFF
d_call: TRBD2; j_call: TRBJ2-1; v_call: TRBV11-2; cdr3_aa: CASSLFPGLDISYNEQFF
d_call: -; j_call: TRBJ1-1; v_call: TRBV19; cdr3_aa: CASSMGRAKMNTEAFF
d_call: TRBD1; j_call: TRBJ1-1; v_call: TRBV20-1; cdr3_aa: CSARRRGPDTEAFF
d_call: -; j_call: TRBJ1-5; v_call: TRBV12-3/TRBV12-4; cdr3_aa: CASSFRADGQPQHF
d_call: TRBD1; j_call: TRBJ2-7; v_call: TRBV6-1; cdr3_aa: CASSDRGLDEQYF